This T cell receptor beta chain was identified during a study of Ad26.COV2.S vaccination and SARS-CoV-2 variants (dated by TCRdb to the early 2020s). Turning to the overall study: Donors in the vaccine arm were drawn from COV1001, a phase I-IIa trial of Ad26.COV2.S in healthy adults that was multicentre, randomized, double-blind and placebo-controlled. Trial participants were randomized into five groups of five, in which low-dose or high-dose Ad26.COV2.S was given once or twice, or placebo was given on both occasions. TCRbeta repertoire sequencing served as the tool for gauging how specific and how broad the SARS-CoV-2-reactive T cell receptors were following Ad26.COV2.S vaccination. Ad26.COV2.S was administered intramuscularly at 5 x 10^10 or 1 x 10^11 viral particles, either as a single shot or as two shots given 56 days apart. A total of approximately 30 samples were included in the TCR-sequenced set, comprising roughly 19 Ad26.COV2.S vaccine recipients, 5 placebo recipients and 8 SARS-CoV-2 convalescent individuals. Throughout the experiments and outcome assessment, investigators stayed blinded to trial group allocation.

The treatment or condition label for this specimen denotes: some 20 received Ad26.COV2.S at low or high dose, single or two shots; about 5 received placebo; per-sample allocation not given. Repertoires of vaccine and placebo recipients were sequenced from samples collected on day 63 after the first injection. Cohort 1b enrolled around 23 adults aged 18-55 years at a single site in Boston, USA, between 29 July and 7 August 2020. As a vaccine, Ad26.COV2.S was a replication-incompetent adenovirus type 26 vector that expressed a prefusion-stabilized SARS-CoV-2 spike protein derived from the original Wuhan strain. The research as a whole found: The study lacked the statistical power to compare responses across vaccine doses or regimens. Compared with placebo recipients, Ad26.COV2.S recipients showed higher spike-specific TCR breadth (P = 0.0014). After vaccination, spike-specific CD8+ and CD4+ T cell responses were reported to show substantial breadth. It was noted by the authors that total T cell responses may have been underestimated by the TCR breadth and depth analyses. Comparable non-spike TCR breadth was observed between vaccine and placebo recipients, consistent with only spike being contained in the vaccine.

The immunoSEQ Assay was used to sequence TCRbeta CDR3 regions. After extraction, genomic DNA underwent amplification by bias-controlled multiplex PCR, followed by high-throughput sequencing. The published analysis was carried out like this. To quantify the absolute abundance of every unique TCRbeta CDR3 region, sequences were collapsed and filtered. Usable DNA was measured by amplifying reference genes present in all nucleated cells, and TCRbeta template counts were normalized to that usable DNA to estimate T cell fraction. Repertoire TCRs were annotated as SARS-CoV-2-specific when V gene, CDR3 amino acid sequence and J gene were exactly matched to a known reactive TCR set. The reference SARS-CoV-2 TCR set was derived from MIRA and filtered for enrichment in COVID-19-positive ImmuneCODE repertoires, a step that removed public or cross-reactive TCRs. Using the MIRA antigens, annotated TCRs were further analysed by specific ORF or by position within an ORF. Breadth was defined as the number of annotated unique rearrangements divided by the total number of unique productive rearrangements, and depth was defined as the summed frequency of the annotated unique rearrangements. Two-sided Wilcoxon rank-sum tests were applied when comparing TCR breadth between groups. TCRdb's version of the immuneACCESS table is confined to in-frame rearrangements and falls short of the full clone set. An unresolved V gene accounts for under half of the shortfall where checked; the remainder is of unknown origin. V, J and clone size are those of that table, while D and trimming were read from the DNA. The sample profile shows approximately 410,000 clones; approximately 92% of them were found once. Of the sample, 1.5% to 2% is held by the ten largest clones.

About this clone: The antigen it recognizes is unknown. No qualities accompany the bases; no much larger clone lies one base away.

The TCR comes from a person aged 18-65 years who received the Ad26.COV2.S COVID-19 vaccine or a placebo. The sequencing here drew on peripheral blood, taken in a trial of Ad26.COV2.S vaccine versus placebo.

CDR3 region: CASSADVPYNEQFF. In nucleotides, the sequence is TGCGCCAGCAGCGCGGACGTGCCTTACAATGAGCAGTTCTTC. The sequence joins TRBV4-3 to TRBJ2-1; the D gene identity is not certain. The CDR3 numbers 14 residues from cysteine through phenylalanine. Of all the DNA, just the CDR3 is kept, 42 bases in frame from base 1. CDR1 is given as LGHNA and CDR2 as YSLEER, both from the germline V gene. V lost 5 bases and J lost 4 bases; the stretch between them is 12 bases long.